This is a list of T cell receptor beta chains from one sample in a study of cytomegalovirus exposure and HLA in healthy donors. This table comes from immunoSEQ multiplex PCR, and its TCRdb copy is limited to in-frame clones, with some not included. The repertoire consists of about 140,000 clones, with roughly three quarters occurring once and the leading ten covering roughly 2.9%. The sequenced sample consisted of PBMCs. Receptor source: a female donor in good health and CMV-seronegative. CDR3s include the opening cysteine and the closing phenylalanine or tryptophan. A D gene is named only where the DNA matches it firmly. Size tells how often a clone was seen (once, few, many) or the class of an expanded clone, and some rows leave it out.

CDR3 protein,CDR3 DNA,J gene,V gene,D gene,clone size
CASSRPGQGAGEQYF,TGTGCCAGCAGCCGGCCGGGACAGGGGGCGGGGGAGCAGTACTTC,TRBJ2-7,TRBV7-9,TRBD1,.
CASSLEGQVYEQYF,TGCGCCAGCAGCTTGGAGGGACAGGTCTACGAGCAGTACTTC,TRBJ2-7,TRBV5-1,TRBD1,.
CSVGAGTGELFF,TGCAGCGTTGGGGCAGGGACCGGGGAGCTGTTTTTT,TRBJ2-2,TRBV29-1,.,.
CASSQGLNSPLHF,TGTGCCAGCAGCCAGGGGCTGAATTCACCCCTCCACTTT,TRBJ1-6,TRBV9,.,few
CSVSGGETQYF,TGCAGCGTGAGCGGGGGAGAGACCCAGTACTTC,TRBJ2-5,TRBV29-1,TRBD2,.
CASSPLKTRTRGEKLFF,TGTGCCAGCAGCCCACTCAAGACGCGGACTCGAGGTGAAAAACTGTTTTTT,TRBJ1-4,TRBV11-2,.,.
CASQGSNSPLHF,TGTGCCAGTCAGGGGAGCAATTCACCCCTCCACTTT,TRBJ1-6,TRBV6-6,.,few
CASSDSAGRAPLHF,TGTGCCAGCAGTGACTCGGCAGGGAGGGCACCCCTCCACTTT,TRBJ1-6,TRBV6-4,.,.
CASSQVQRQGLSGYPF,TGCGCCAGCAGCCAAGTGCAGAGACAGGGTCTTTCTGGCTACCCCTTC,TRBJ1-2,TRBV4-1,TRBD1,once
CASSGGLFRSTDTQYF,TGCGCCAGCAGCGGGGGACTGTTCAGAAGCACAGATACGCAGTATTTT,TRBJ2-3,TRBV5-1,.,.
CASRAVSNSPLHF,TGTGCCAGTAGAGCGGTTTCTAATTCACCCCTCCACTTT,TRBJ1-6,TRBV19,.,.
CASSMIAGRFSETQYF,TGTGCCAGCAGCATGATCGCGGGCCGCTTCTCGGAGACCCAGTACTTC,TRBJ2-5,TRBV11-2,.,.
CASWGGRGVWAQHF,TGTGCCAGTTGGGGGGGTAGGGGGGTTTGGGCCCAGCATTTT,TRBJ1-5,TRBV19,.,.
CAWSVGVAYEQYF,TGTGCCTGGAGTGTGGGAGTAGCCTACGAGCAGTACTTC,TRBJ2-7,TRBV30,.,.
CASSLVAGGWTEAFF,TGTGCCAGCAGCTTGGTGGCAGGGGGATGGACTGAAGCTTTCTTT,TRBJ1-1,TRBV5-5,TRBD1,.
CASSSLGTSANNEQFF,TGTGCCAGCAGTTCCCTAGGGACTAGCGCGAACAATGAGCAGTTCTTC,TRBJ2-1,TRBV28,TRBD2,.
CATSRDVGLVIGRYF,TGTGCCACCAGCAGGGACGTAGGACTAGTAATCGGTAGGTACTTC,TRBJ2-7,TRBV15,TRBD2,.
CASRPGTEGQPQHF,TGTGCCAGCAGGCCTGGGACAGAGGGTCAGCCCCAGCATTTT,TRBJ1-5,TRBV6-5,TRBD1,.
CASSRGGGIYEQYF,TGTGCCAGCAGCCGCGGGGGAGGTATATACGAGCAGTACTTC,TRBJ2-7,TRBV11-3,TRBD2,.
CASVGTGGAICSAFF,TGTGCCAGCGTGGGAACAGGGGGGGCGATTTGTTCAGCTTTCTTT,TRBJ1-1,TRBV6-1,TRBD1,.
CASSLQQGGGYPF,TGTGCCAGCAGTTTACAACAGGGGGGCGGCTACCCCTTC,TRBJ1-2,TRBV6-5,TRBD1,.
CASSSLAGESDTQYF,TGCGCCAGCAGCTCATTAGCGGGAGAGAGCGATACGCAGTATTTT,TRBJ2-3,TRBV5-1,TRBD2,.
CASSSPAGVETQYF,TGTGCCAGCAGTTCGCCCGCAGGGGTAGAGACCCAGTACTTC,TRBJ2-5,TRBV6-1,.,.
CASSPSGATYNEQFF,TGTGCCAGCTCACCATCAGGGGCTACCTACAATGAGCAGTTCTTC,TRBJ2-1,TRBV18,.,.
CASSLGQATSPLHF,TGCGCCAGCAGCCTGGGACAGGCAACGTCACCCCTCCACTTT,TRBJ1-6,TRBV5-1,TRBD1,.
CASNSWGQGNTGELFF,TGTGCCAGCAACTCTTGGGGACAGGGGAACACCGGGGAGCTGTTTTTT,TRBJ2-2,TRBV19,TRBD1,.
CASSYSVTDTQYF,TGTGCCAGCAGTTATTCCGTCACAGATACGCAGTATTTT,TRBJ2-3,TRBV6-5,.,.
CSVGGYEAFF,TGCAGCGTTGGGGGCTATGAAGCTTTCTTT,TRBJ1-1,TRBV29-1,.,.
CASRIGQSYNEQFF,TGTGCCAGCAGAATAGGACAGTCCTACAATGAGCAGTTCTTC,TRBJ2-1,TRBV5-8,.,.
CSSSFPLAGEFTDTQYF,TGTTCCAGCAGCTTTCCCCTAGCGGGAGAATTCACAGATACGCAGTATTTT,TRBJ2-3,TRBV7-9,TRBD2,few
CASSLLAGGTYEQYF,TGTGCCAGCAGCCTACTAGCGGGAGGGACCTACGAGCAGTACTTC,TRBJ2-7,TRBV6-5,TRBD2,.
CASSHLPAGITDTQYF,TGCGCCAGCAGCCATCTTCCAGCGGGAATCACAGATACGCAGTATTTT,TRBJ2-3,TRBV4-1,TRBD2,.
CSVDGTSGRRTDTQYF,TGCAGCGTTGATGGGACTAGCGGGAGGCGCACAGATACGCAGTATTTT,TRBJ2-3,TRBV29-1,TRBD2,.
CASSRRDRDQPQHF,TGTGCCAGCAGCCGCCGGGACAGAGATCAGCCCCAGCATTTT,TRBJ1-5,TRBV6-5,TRBD1,.
CASSRTGSRTEAFF,TGCGCCAGCAGCCGAACAGGGTCTCGGACTGAAGCTTTCTTT,TRBJ1-1,TRBV4-3,.,.
CASSQDRTSGGAKDIQYF,TGTGCCAGCAGCCAAGATCGGACTAGCGGGGGGGCCAAGGACATTCAGTACTTC,TRBJ2-4,TRBV4-2,TRBD2,.
CAWTGQGWTEAFF,TGTGCCTGGACCGGACAGGGGTGGACTGAAGCTTTCTTT,TRBJ1-1,TRBV30,TRBD1,.
CAISETSGVTDTQYF,TGTGCCATCAGTGAAACTAGCGGGGTCACAGATACGCAGTATTTT,TRBJ2-3,TRBV10-3,TRBD2,.
CASSRAGGRYNEQFF,TGTGCCAGCAGCCGAGCGGGAGGTAGATACAATGAGCAGTTCTTC,TRBJ2-1,TRBV7-9,TRBD2,.
CASSLFGPRGIGLKNIQYF,TGTGCCAGCAGCTTGTTCGGACCCCGTGGTATTGGACTCAAAAACATTCAGTACTTC,TRBJ2-4,TRBV5-6,.,.
CAWSVGQGITEAFF,TGTGCCTGGAGTGTGGGACAGGGGATCACTGAAGCTTTCTTT,TRBJ1-1,TRBV30,TRBD1,.
CASSFLTGSSYNEQFF,TGCGCCAGCAGCTTCCTTACAGGGAGCTCCTACAATGAGCAGTTCTTC,TRBJ2-1,TRBV5-1,.,.
CASSLGLSGNTIYF,TGTGCCAGCAGTCTTGGGCTCTCTGGAAACACCATATATTTT,TRBJ1-3,TRBV27,.,.
CASLVGRGYPLEQYF,TGTGCCAGCCTTGTAGGCCGGGGATACCCTCTCGAGCAGTACTTC,TRBJ2-7,TRBV28,.,.
CASSTGTVTDTQYF,TGTGCCAGCAGTACCGGGACAGTAACAGATACGCAGTATTTT,TRBJ2-3,TRBV6-1,TRBD1,.
CAWSPDRDREQYF,TGTGCCTGGAGCCCCGACAGAGATCGCGAGCAGTACTTC,TRBJ2-7,TRBV30,.,.
CASFGRGRSEKLFF,TGTGCCAGTTTTGGAAGGGGGCGCAGTGAAAAACTGTTTTTT,TRBJ1-4,TRBV19,TRBD1,once
CASSSGQPGDQPQHF,TGTGCCAGCAGTTCGGGACAACCCGGGGATCAGCCCCAGCATTTT,TRBJ1-5,TRBV27,.,.
CASKPMTITAGELFF,TGTGCCAGCAAACCGATGACTATAACAGCCGGGGAGCTGTTTTTT,TRBJ2-2,TRBV27,.,.
CASIFDRGLVYEQFF,TGTGCCAGCATTTTCGATCGGGGACTAGTCTATGAGCAGTTCTTC,TRBJ2-1,TRBV6-6,TRBD2,once
CASSATGFGETQYF,TGTGCCAGCAGCGCGACAGGGTTCGGGGAGACCCAGTACTTC,TRBJ2-5,TRBV2,TRBD1,.
CAWSVRGTVNEKLFF,TGTGCCTGGAGTGTAAGGGGGACGGTTAATGAAAAACTGTTTTTT,TRBJ1-4,TRBV30,.,few
CASSTRGTSFGPQHF,TGTGCCAGTAGCACAAGGGGGACAAGTTTCGGGCCCCAGCATTTT,TRBJ1-5,TRBV19,.,.
CASSPQGAWGYTF,TGTGCCAGCAGTCCACAGGGTGCCTGGGGCTACACCTTC,TRBJ1-2,TRBV6-6,.,few
CAISNLAGVGTGELFF,TGTGCCATCTCAAACCTAGCGGGAGTCGGCACCGGGGAGCTGTTTTTT,TRBJ2-2,TRBV10-3,TRBD2,once
CASSLQGLGTEAFF,TGTGCCAGCAGTCTCCAGGGACTAGGCACTGAAGCTTTCTTT,TRBJ1-1,TRBV6-1,.,.
CASSSLRQGRGYTF,TGTGCCAGCAGCTCGCTTAGACAGGGCCGAGGCTACACCTTC,TRBJ1-2,TRBV5-8,TRBD1,.
CASSLDRVEVKNIQYF,TGTGCCAGCAGCCTCGACAGGGTGGAGGTCAAAAACATTCAGTACTTC,TRBJ2-4,TRBV28,TRBD1,.
CASSPLRGRSYNEQFF,TGTGCCAGCAGTCCCCTCCGGGGGAGGTCCTACAATGAGCAGTTCTTC,TRBJ2-1,TRBV28,.,.
CASSLVDRDEQYF,TGTGCCAGCAGCTTAGTGGACAGGGACGAGCAGTACTTC,TRBJ2-7,TRBV7-2,TRBD1,.